A single sample is the source of the 13 T cell receptor beta chains below, sequenced in a study of CD8+ T cells in alopecia areata. Following extraction, RNA underwent reverse transcription to cDNA, which served as the sequencing template. Produced via immunoSEQ multiplex PCR; TCRdb's table is partial and in-frame only. The sample contains approximately 280,000 clones, none occurring once; less than 1.5% lies in the top ten. The study sorted pooled cutaneous lymph node cells by CD4, CD8alpha, NKG2D, NKG2ACE and other markers. Sequenced: CD4+ T cells sorted from a lymph node. These receptors originate from a C3H/HeJ mouse with alopecia areata. The MHC haplotype of the strain is H2-k.

Details on this clone: These gene names are mouse names. Read data end 4 residues before the CDR3 end; the end is taken from the germline J gene. The V gene is TRBV19, the J gene TRBJ1-1; possibly TRBD1 for D (6 bases). Germline loops: CDR1 FNHDT, CDR2 SITEND (reference sequence). This CDR3 is 14 amino acids long. Trimming removed 6 bases at V and 0 bases at J, with 12 bases between. The DNA read from the CDR3 is TGTGCCAGCAAACCCGGGACAACAAACACA. It translates to CASKPGTTNT. The complete CDR3 protein is CASKPGTTNTEVFF.

This clone was recorded a few times. Germline and genes here are mouse. Coverage ceases 4 residues before the CDR3 finishes, and the germline J gene fills in the end. This chain joins TRBV19 and TRBJ2-3; 13 bases match TRBD2. From germline, CDR1 is FNHDT and CDR2 SITEND (reference sequence). This CDR3 region has 18 residues. J lost 0 bases, V lost 2 bases, and 6 bases had no gene match. The CDR3 sequence: CASSIWDWGGRSAETLYF. The sequenced part of the CDR3 DNA is TGTGCCAGCAGTATTTGGGACTGGGGGGGACGTAGTGCAGAA. The variable domain in full, with the rest retrieved from reference TRBV19 and TRBJ2-3, is GGIITQTPKFLIGQEGQKLTLKCQQNFNHDTMYWYRQDSGKGLRLIYYSITENDLQKGDLSEGYDASREKKSSFSLTVTSAQKNEMAVFLCASSIWDWGGRSAETLYFGSGTRLTVL.

This clone was observed a handful of times. Gene names denote mouse genes. The CDR3 is cut off 4 residues early in the read; its end comes from the germline J gene. The V and J genes are TRBV13-1 and TRBJ2-5, with D maybe TRBD1 (6 bases). The CDR3 runs to 14 residues. The germline V gene has CDR1 NSHNY and CDR2 SYGAGN. CDR3 bases read: TGTGCCAGCAGTCTTGGGGTAGGGGGAGAC. This encodes CASSLGVGGD. The CDR3, in full, reads CASSLGVGGDTQYF.

Of note for this clone: Genes here carry mouse names. The read halts 4 residues ahead of the CDR3 end, with the missing end drawn from the germline J gene. Distinct nucleotide sequences in the sample also encode this CDR3. The chain couples TRBV17 to TRBJ2-7; 11 bases match TRBD2. This CDR3 spans 15 amino acids. The germline gives CDR1 MNHDT, CDR2 YYDKIL. This chain's CDR3 is CASSRDGTGGYEQYF. The sequenced part of the CDR3 DNA is TGTGCTAGCAGTAGAGACGGGACTGGGGGTTAT.

Concerning this clone: The listed genes are named as in mouse. With the read ending 4 residues before the CDR3 end, the germline J gene is used to fill in that end. This chain uses TRBV5 with TRBJ1-2; 11 bases are a match to TRBD1. After removal of 0 bases from V and 4 bases from J, the junction contained 4 bases not matched to a gene. Germline V lookup: CDR1 LGHNA, CDR2 YNLKQL (reference sequence). The CDR3 length is 16 residues. The CDR3 here is CASSQDPGQGGSDYTF. The sequenced CDR3 bases are TGTGCCAGCAGCCAAGATCCGGGACAGGGGGGCTCC.

The sample holds a few counts of this clone. The gene names here belong to mouse. Read coverage stops 4 residues before the CDR3 terminus; the germline J gene supplies the remainder. V is TRBV5 and J is TRBJ1-2, with 8 bases identical to TRBD1. After removal of 0 bases from V and 3 bases from J, the junction contained 3 bases not matched to a gene. Germline V gene data show CDR1 as LGHNA and CDR2 as YNLKQL (reference sequence). The CDR3 is 15 residues long. The sequenced part of the CDR3 DNA is TGTGCCAGCAGCCAAGAACCCAGGGGGCACTCC. It specifies CASSQEPRGHS. The complete CDR3 protein is CASSQEPRGHSDYTF.

Regarding this clone: Mouse germline and gene names are used. The read finishes 4 residues shy of the CDR3 end, and the germline J gene is used to complete it. The rearrangement links TRBV13-1 to TRBJ2-1; no definite D call. CDR1 is NSHNY, CDR2 SYGAGN, per germline. The CDR3 length is 12 residues. The V end was cut by 0 bases, the J end by 6 bases, with 4 bases between. CDR3 sequence reads: CASSDELAEQFF. The sequenced part of the CDR3 DNA is TGTGCCAGCAGTGATGAACTTGCT.

A note on this clone: All gene names here are mouse names. The read ends 4 residues shy of where the CDR3 ends; the end is completed using the germline J gene. The chain employs TRBV1 and TRBJ2-5; 10 positions match TRBD2. The CDR3 is 15 residues long. Looked up from germline, CDR1 is NSQYPW and CDR2 is LRSPGD (reference sequence). Incomplete CDR3 DNA: TGCACCTGCAGTGCCCTCGGGACTGGGGAGGAC. It encodes CTCSALGTGED. The full CDR3 protein is CTCSALGTGEDTQYF. Full variable domain (rest looked up from reference TRBV1 and TRBJ2-5): VTLLEQNPRWRLVPRGQAVNLRCILKNSQYPWMSWYQQDLQKQLQWLFTLRSPGDKEVKSLPGADYLATRVTDTELRLQVANMSQGRTLYCTCSALGTGEDTQYFGPGTRLLVL.

Concerning this clone: Any gene name here is a mouse gene name. The CDR3 is cut off 4 residues early in the read; its end comes from the germline J gene. The chain uses TRBV13-3 and TRBJ2-4; 11 nucleotides align to TRBD2. The CDR3 length is 14 residues. CDR1 is NNHDY and CDR2 is SYVADS in the germline V gene. With V trimmed by 3 bases and J by 3 bases, 0 bases remained unmatched. CDR3: CASSGDWGQNTLYF. The covered CDR3 bases are TGTGCCAGCAGTGGGGACTGGGGGCAAAAC.

As concerns this clone: Gene and germline names: mouse. The read gets to within 4 residues of the CDR3 end, and the germline J gene fills in the rest. Other nucleotide sequences in the sample specify the same CDR3. V gene TRBV1 combines with J gene TRBJ2-5, with 9 bases fitting TRBD1. CDR3 length: 15 amino acids. The germline V gene has CDR1 NSQYPW and CDR2 LRSPGD (reference sequence). Here the CDR3 reads CTCSADAGQGDTQYF. Partial CDR3 DNA: TGCACCTGCAGTGCAGATGCGGGACAGGGTGAC. Together with reference TRBV1 and TRBJ2-5, the CDR3 gives the full variable domain: VTLLEQNPRWRLVPRGQAVNLRCILKNSQYPWMSWYQQDLQKQLQWLFTLRSPGDKEVKSLPGADYLATRVTDTELRLQVANMSQGRTLYCTCSADAGQGDTQYFGPGTRLLVL.

Of note for this clone: Mouse gene names apply. The read ends 4 residues shy of where the CDR3 ends; the end is completed using the germline J gene. The chain has TRBV19 and TRBJ2-2, with 8 bases identical to TRBD2. The CDR3 runs to 16 residues. Germline CDR1 FNHDT, CDR2 SITEND (reference sequence). The V and J ends lost 2 bases and 4 bases, in that order; junction bases with no gene match: 7. CDR3 bases read: TGTGCCAGCAGTATTTATTGGGGGGGAGCCACCGGG. As protein: CASSIYWGGATG. The CDR3 as a whole reads CASSIYWGGATGQLYF.

Points on this clone: Genes here carry mouse names. The read falls 4 residues short of the CDR3 end, and the missing part is taken from the germline J gene. V usage is TRBV19 and J usage is TRBJ2-7, with 8 nucleotides matching TRBD1. The germline V gene encodes CDR1 FNHDT and CDR2 SITEND (reference sequence). This CDR3 has 12 residues. The CDR3 bases that were read are TGTGCCAGCAGTCAGGGGGCGGAT. It yields the protein CASSQGAD. The entire CDR3 protein is CASSQGADEQYF.

This clone was seen a handful of times. Mouse gene names and germline throughout. The CDR3 goes on 4 residues after the read ends, and that part is filled in from the germline J gene. This chain joins TRBV19 and TRBJ2-1; D unresolved. Trimming took off 2 bases at V and 0 bases at J, with 6 bases between the two ends. The CDR3 is 14 amino acids. Germline CDR1 and CDR2: FNHDT and SITEND (reference sequence). CDR3 sequence: CASSIWPNYAEQFF. The sequenced CDR3 bases are TGTGCCAGCAGTATCTGGCCTAACTATGCT.